These T cell receptor beta chains were read from a single sample in a study of CD8+ T cells in alopecia areata. Sequencing used immunoSEQ multiplex PCR; TCRdb keeps in-frame clones, though not all of them. The table includes 150,000 to 200,000 clones, roughly 60% detected once. This specimen was CD4+ T cells sorted from blood, taken at approximately week 49, from a patient treated with tofacitinib. The receptors originated from a human donor with alopecia areata. The CDR3 runs from the conserved cysteine through the conserved F or W. Fields, in order: V gene, clone size, D gene, J gene, CDR3 protein, CDR3 DNA. The D gene is left open where the match is weak. For some rows the clone size is stated as once, few or many, or as a class when expanded; others skip it.

TRBV30	NA	NA	TRBJ1-2	CAWSRVPANYGYTF	TGTGCCTGGAGTCGGGTACCAGCTAACTATGGCTACACCTTC
TRBV30	NA	NA	TRBJ1-2	CAWSPGISSGGYTF	TGTGCCTGGAGCCCGGGGATTTCTAGTGGTGGCTACACCTTC
TRBV6-5	NA	TRBD2	TRBJ2-1	CASSYAGGSYNEQFF	TGTGCCAGCAGTTATGCGGGGGGGTCCTACAATGAGCAGTTCTTC
TRBV2	NA	NA	TRBJ1-6	CASSEGFRDLISPLHF	TGTGCCAGCAGTGAAGGGTTTAGGGATCTCATTTCACCCCTCCACTTT
TRBV30	NA	NA	TRBJ1-2	CACSQGYYGYTF	TGTGCCTGCTCACAGGGATACTATGGCTACACCTTC
TRBV29-1	NA	NA	TRBJ1-4	CSVEGNRLFF	TGCAGCGTTGAGGGGAATCGACTGTTTTTT
TRBV27	NA	TRBD1	TRBJ1-2	CASSGGQDLSYTF	TGTGCCAGCAGTGGGGGACAGGATTTAAGCTACACCTTC
TRBV5-6	NA	TRBD1	TRBJ2-3	CASSLDRGSTDTQYF	TGTGCCAGCAGCTTGGACAGGGGGAGCACAGATACGCAGTATTTT
TRBV29-1	NA	NA	TRBJ2-5	CSAGKKGETQYF	TGCAGCGCCGGGAAGAAGGGAGAGACCCAGTACTTC
TRBV9	NA	TRBD1	TRBJ1-1	CASSPEGAYEAFF	TGTGCCAGCAGCCCCGAGGGGGCTTATGAAGCTTTCTTT
TRBV5-1	NA	TRBD1	TRBJ1-1	CASSPGTGVTLAFF	TGCGCCAGCAGCCCCGGGACAGGGGTCACGCTAGCTTTCTTT
TRBV18	NA	NA	TRBJ1-1	CASSPSGKNTEAFF	TGTGCCAGCTCACCATCAGGAAAGAACACTGAAGCTTTCTTT
TRBV30	NA	NA	TRBJ1-1	CAWNTNTEAFF	TGTGCCTGGAACACGAACACTGAAGCTTTCTTT
TRBV29-1	NA	NA	TRBJ1-2	CSVTKDRANYGYTF	TGCAGCGTGACTAAGGACAGAGCTAACTATGGCTACACCTTC
TRBV30	few	NA	TRBJ1-5	CAWSANNQPQHF	TGTGCCTGGAGTGCAAATAATCAGCCCCAGCATTTT
TRBV5-6	NA	NA	TRBJ2-5	CASSLEQFQETQYF	TGTGCCAGCAGCTTGGAACAGTTCCAAGAGACCCAGTACTTC
TRBV7-9	many	NA	TRBJ2-3	CASSLDLRADTQYF	TGTGCCAGCAGCTTAGATTTGAGAGCAGATACGCAGTATTTT
TRBV9	once	NA	TRBJ1-1	CASSVGPRDTEAFF	TGTGCCAGCAGCGTAGGTCCGCGAGACACTGAAGCTTTCTTT
TRBV4-3	NA	TRBD1	TRBJ1-6	CASSQDARTGTNSPLHF	TGCGCCAGCAGCCAAGATGCCCGGACAGGGACGAATTCACCCCTCCACTTT
TRBV29-1	NA	NA	TRBJ1-1	CSVEVPKGHTEAFF	TGCAGCGTTGAAGTCCCCAAGGGGCACACTGAAGCTTTCTTT
TRBV30	NA	NA	TRBJ2-2	CAWSVPLRDGELFF	TGTGCCTGGAGTGTACCCCTTCGGGACGGGGAGCTGTTTTTT
TRBV7-3	NA	TRBD2	TRBJ2-3	CASSLTYSLAGGTDTQYF	TGTGCCAGCAGCTTAACGTATAGCCTAGCGGGGGGCACAGATACGCAGTATTTT
TRBV7-2	few	NA	TRBJ2-6	CASSLGPAISGANVLTF	TGTGCCAGCAGCTTAGGGCCGGCTATCTCTGGGGCCAACGTCCTGACTTTC
TRBV9	once	NA	TRBJ1-2	CASSVGQAANYGYTF	TGTGCCAGCAGCGTAGGCCAGGCAGCTAACTATGGCTACACCTTC
TRBV20-1	NA	NA	TRBJ2-1	CSASWGREQFF	TGCAGTGCTAGTTGGGGACGAGAGCAGTTCTTC
TRBV7-2	NA	NA	TRBJ1-6	CASSPRRLDYNSPLHF	TGTGCCAGCAGCCCAAGGCGTTTGGACTATAATTCACCCCTCCACTTT
TRBV15	few	TRBD2	TRBJ2-3	CATSRDLAGLTDTQYF	TGTGCCACCAGCAGAGATCTAGCGGGCCTCACAGATACGCAGTATTTT
TRBV6-1	NA	TRBD1	TRBJ2-5	CASSAKTTGKGETQYF	TGTGCCAGCAGTGCGAAAACGACAGGGAAGGGCGAGACCCAGTACTTC
TRBV4-2	NA	NA	TRBJ2-2	CASSFRAGELFF	TGTGCCAGCAGCTTTAGAGCCGGGGAGCTGTTTTTT
TRBV30	NA	NA	TRBJ1-2	CAWSLVGGIGYTF	TGTGCCTGGAGCCTAGTAGGGGGAATTGGCTACACCTTC
TRBV11-2	NA	NA	TRBJ2-5	CASSLQETQYF	TGTGCCAGCAGTTTACAAGAGACCCAGTACTTC
TRBV10-3	NA	TRBD2	TRBJ2-7	CAISESKAGAHEQYF	TGTGCCATCAGTGAGTCGAAGGCGGGAGCCCACGAGCAGTACTTC
TRBV14	NA	NA	TRBJ1-5	CASSQSQHLGQPQHF	TGTGCCAGCAGCCAATCACAGCATTTGGGACAGCCCCAGCATTTT
TRBV9	once	NA	TRBJ1-1	CASSVDGTEAFF	TGTGCCAGCAGCGTAGACGGGACTGAAGCTTTCTTT
TRBV28	NA	NA	TRBJ1-2	CASTKDYGYTF	TGTGCCAGCACTAAGGACTATGGCTACACCTTC
TRBV29-1	few	NA	TRBJ2-5	CSGELGETQYF	TGCAGCGGGGAGTTGGGCGAGACCCAGTACTTC
TRBV20-1	once	NA	TRBJ2-5	CSAKQETQYF	TGCAGTGCTAAGCAAGAGACCCAGTACTTC
TRBV9	NA	NA	TRBJ2-2	CASSDKQGHTGELFF	TGTGCCAGCAGCGACAAACAGGGACACACCGGGGAGCTGTTTTTT
TRBV30	NA	NA	TRBJ1-6	CAWSMSYNSPLHF	TGTGCCTGGAGTATGTCCTATAATTCACCCCTCCACTTT
TRBV30	NA	NA	TRBJ1-1	CAWSEGSSTEAFF	TGTGCCTGGAGCGAAGGGAGTAGCACTGAAGCTTTCTTT
TRBV6-5	NA	TRBD1	TRBJ1-2	CASKGTGHYGYTF	TGTGCCAGCAAAGGGACAGGCCACTATGGCTACACCTTC
TRBV2	NA	NA	TRBJ2-2	CASSEGNTGELFF	TGTGCCAGCAGTGAGGGGAACACCGGGGAGCTGTTTTTT
TRBV29-1	NA	TRBD2	TRBJ2-3	CSAAHVGSGGSDTQYF	TGCAGCGCCGCCCATGTGGGTAGCGGGGGCTCGGATACGCAGTATTTT
TRBV10-3	NA	TRBD1	TRBJ2-7	CAVGKGQHSYEQYF	TGTGCCGTTGGAAAGGGACAGCATTCCTACGAGCAGTACTTC
TRBV4-3	NA	NA	TRBJ1-5	CASSQDVSNQPQHF	TGCGCCAGCAGCCAAGACGTCAGCAATCAGCCCCAGCATTTT
TRBV10-3	NA	NA	TRBJ2-7	CAISEGRSVTYEQYF	TGTGCCATCAGTGAGGGGAGGTCTGTTACCTACGAGCAGTACTTC
TRBV29-1	NA	NA	TRBJ2-1	CSVDGAATNNEQFF	TGCAGCGTTGACGGTGCAGCTACAAACAATGAGCAGTTCTTC
TRBV2	NA	NA	TRBJ2-7	CASSDPTFYEQYF	TGTGCCAGCAGTGATCCTACCTTCTACGAGCAGTACTTC
TRBV5-4	NA	NA	TRBJ1-6	CASSQGTDSPLHF	TGTGCCAGCAGCCAGGGTACCGATTCACCCCTCCACTTT
TRBV5-1	once	NA	TRBJ2-7	CASSLALSEQYF	TGCGCCAGCAGCTTGGCCTTGAGCGAGCAGTACTTC
TRBV6-6	NA	TRBD2	TRBJ2-7	CASSKGLADGYEQYF	TGTGCCAGCAGCAAGGGACTAGCGGACGGCTACGAGCAGTACTTC
TRBV7-2	NA	NA	TRBJ2-5	CASSRGWGETQYF	TGTGCCAGCAGCCGCGGGTGGGGCGAGACCCAGTACTTC
TRBV5-5	few	TRBD1	TRBJ2-7	CASSLTGGTDYEQYF	TGTGCCAGCAGCTTGACAGGGGGCACCGACTACGAGCAGTACTTC
TRBV29-1	NA	NA	TRBJ1-1	CSVGTPGSTEAFF	TGCAGCGTGGGGACACCTGGCAGCACTGAAGCTTTCTTT
TRBV7-2	NA	NA	TRBJ2-7	CASSFQDRRSEQYF	TGTGCCAGCAGCTTCCAGGACAGAAGGTCCGAGCAGTACTTC
TRBV15	NA	TRBD1	TRBJ1-4	CATSRGPAGTEDEKLFF	TGTGCCACCAGCAGAGGACCGGCCGGGACAGAGGATGAAAAACTGTTTTTT
TRBV29-1	NA	TRBD1	TRBJ1-1	CSVEDPTGQGVGAFF	TGCAGCGTTGAAGACCCGACCGGACAGGGTGTAGGAGCTTTCTTT